The clone carrying this T cell receptor (beta chain) showed up just a few times. Across 20 to 25 US areas, participants ranged in age from roughly 18 to 89 years. Each participant's cohort was designated according to participant-reported clinical history. A PCR-confirmed or clinician-diagnosed COVID-19 case had contacted exposed participants within 2 weeks of entry. These data belong to a study of blood T cell repertoires in COVID-19. Sequenced by immunoSEQ multiplex PCR; TCRdb stores in-frame clones only, minus some. The sample holds approximately 310,000 clones, 85% seen once. The CDR3 is 14 amino acids. V gave up 2 bases and J gave up 7 bases, with 13 bases separating them. The germline CDR1 and CDR2 sequences are SGHRS and YFSETQ.

The sequence came from a woman aged 30 to 39 who had been exposed to COVID-19. This chain connects TRBV5-1 to TRBJ2-1; D is uncertain. The sequenced material came from PBMCs or T cells enriched from blood (not recorded which). CDR3 in amino acids: CASSLVPDENEQFF. DNA for the CDR3: TGCGCCAGCAGCTTAGTCCCCGATGAGAATGAGCAGTTCTTC.